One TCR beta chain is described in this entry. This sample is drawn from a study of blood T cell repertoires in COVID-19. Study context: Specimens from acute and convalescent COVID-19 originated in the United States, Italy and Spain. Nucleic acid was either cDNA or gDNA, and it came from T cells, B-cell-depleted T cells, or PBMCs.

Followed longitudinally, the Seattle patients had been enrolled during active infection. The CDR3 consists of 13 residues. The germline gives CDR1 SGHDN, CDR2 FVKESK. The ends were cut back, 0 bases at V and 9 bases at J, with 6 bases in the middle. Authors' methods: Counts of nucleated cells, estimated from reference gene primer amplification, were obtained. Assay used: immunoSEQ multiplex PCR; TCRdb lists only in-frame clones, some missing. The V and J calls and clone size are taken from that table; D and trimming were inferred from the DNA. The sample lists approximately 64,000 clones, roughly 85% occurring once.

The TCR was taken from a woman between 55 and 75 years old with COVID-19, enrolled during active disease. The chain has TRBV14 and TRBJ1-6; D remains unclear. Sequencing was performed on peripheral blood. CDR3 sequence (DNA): TGTGCCAGCAGCCAAGATCGAGGTTCACCCCTCCACTTT. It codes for CASSQDRGSPLHF.